Listed below are T cell receptor beta chains from one sample, sequenced in a study of memory CD4+ T cells and cytomegalovirus serostatus. Some clones are missing from TCRdb's copy, which holds only in-frame ones; the method was immunoSEQ multiplex PCR. Seen here are just over 25,000 clones, approximately 75% observed once, and the top ten hold 0.9% to 1.1%. Sequences were obtained from memory CD4+ T cells from blood. The receptors originated from an adult in good health and CMV-seronegative. The CDR3 runs from the conserved cysteine through the conserved F or W. A D gene is named only where the DNA matches it firmly. Some rows mark clone size as missing; the rest say once, few, many or name a class of expanded clone.

size,D,J,V,DNA,CDR3
.,.,TRBJ2-7,TRBV28,TGTGCCAGCACCGACCAAGGACCCAGAAGCTCCTACGAGCAGTACTTC,CASTDQGPRSSYEQYF
.,.,TRBJ2-7,TRBV11-2,TGTGCCAGCAGCCCTCGGGGGGCTAGCGGAGCGGCTTTCTACGAGCAGTACTTC,CASSPRGASGAAFYEQYF
once,TRBD2,TRBJ2-7,TRBV7-2,TGTGCCAGCAGCTGGCGGACTAGCGGGGTAGACGAGCAGTACTTC,CASSWRTSGVDEQYF
once,.,TRBJ2-7,TRBV12-5,TGTGCTAGTGTCCGGGGTGCCCTCTACGAGCAGTACTTC,CASVRGALYEQYF
few,TRBD2,TRBJ2-1,TRBV5-1,TGCGCCAGCAGCTTGGGCGGGACTAGGTTTGTCAATGAGCAGTTCTTC,CASSLGGTRFVNEQFF
.,TRBD1,TRBJ1-4,TRBV6-5,TGTGCCAGCAAGCCGGGAGGGGGCGGTGAAAAACTGTTTTTT,CASKPGGGGEKLFF
.,TRBD1,TRBJ1-2,TRBV6-5,TGTGCCAGCAGTTACAAGACAGGGTTGGTCTATGGCTACACCTTC,CASSYKTGLVYGYTF
.,.,TRBJ2-2,TRBV18,TGTGCCAGCTCACCCCGGACGGGGACGAACACCGGGGAGCTGTTTTTT,CASSPRTGTNTGELFF
.,.,TRBJ1-2,TRBV7-2,TGTGCCAGCAGCCCGAACAAAGGGTATGGCTACACCTTC,CASSPNKGYGYTF
.,.,TRBJ2-7,TRBV7-2,TGTGCCAGCAGCTTAGAGGGTACTAGATCCTACGAGCAGTACTTC,CASSLEGTRSYEQYF
few,TRBD1,TRBJ1-6,TRBV7-2,TGTGCCAGCAGCCAATCCGGGGACAGTAATTCACCCCTCCACTTT,CASSQSGDSNSPLHF
.,TRBD1,TRBJ1-5,TRBV28,TGTGCCAGCAGTTTCGGAGGACAGGGGAGCAATCAGCCCCAGCATTTT,CASSFGGQGSNQPQHF
few,.,TRBJ1-1,TRBV19,TGTGCCAGCAGTCGGGGACTCCTGAACACTGAAGCTTTCTTT,CASSRGLLNTEAFF
.,.,TRBJ1-5,TRBV19,TGTGCCAGTAGTGACGTGTCCCAGCATTTT,CASSDVSQHF
.,.,TRBJ1-2,TRBV18,TGTGCCAGCTCAGGCGGGAACTATGGCTACACCTTC,CASSGGNYGYTF
.,.,TRBJ2-1,TRBV7-2,TGTGCCAGCAGCTTAGACCCAGGGGTATACAATGAGCAGTTCTTC,CASSLDPGVYNEQFF
few,.,TRBJ1-1,TRBV7-9,TGTGCCAGCAGCTCTTCCTCAGGGGTGGCTTTCTTT,CASSSSSGVAFF
.,.,TRBJ1-1,TRBV19,TGTGCCAGTACCCCTGTATATGGACCCGAATATGAAGCTTTCTTT,CASTPVYGPEYEAFF
.,.,TRBJ2-7,TRBV6-5,TGTGCCAGCAGCCGGAGTGGGTACGAGCAGTACTTC,CASSRSGYEQYF
.,.,TRBJ2-7,TRBV4-1,TGCGCCAGCAGCCAAGATCGCAGAATCCCCTACGAGCAGTACTTC,CASSQDRRIPYEQYF
.,.,TRBJ2-3,TRBV5-4,TGTGCCAGCAGCTTGGCCGGCCGCACAGATACGCAGTATTTT,CASSLAGRTDTQYF
.,.,TRBJ2-7,TRBV6-5,TGTGCCAGCAGCCCTCAGAGACAGACCTACGAGCAGTACTTC,CASSPQRQTYEQYF
.,.,TRBJ1-6,TRBV18,TGTGCCAGCTCACTACAGGACACTTATAATTCACCCCTCCACTTT,CASSLQDTYNSPLHF
.,TRBD2,TRBJ2-3,TRBV10-3,TGTGCCACCTTAGCGGGAGGGGTTGATACGCAGTATTTT,CATLAGGVDTQYF
.,TRBD1,TRBJ2-3,TRBV5-4,TGTGCCAGCAGAGACAGGGCGAGCACAGATACGCAGTATTTT,CASRDRASTDTQYF
.,TRBD1,TRBJ2-3,TRBV5-1,TGCGCCAGCAGAGGACAGGGCACAGATACGCAGTATTTT,CASRGQGTDTQYF
few,TRBD1,TRBJ2-1,TRBV7-2,TGTGCCAGCAGCGCACAGGGGCTTGAGCAGTTCTTC,CASSAQGLEQFF
.,.,TRBJ1-2,TRBV11-2,TGTGCCAGCAGCTCCCCTCCCCCCATTATGAGTCGCTATGGCTACACCTTC,CASSSPPPIMSRYGYTF
.,.,TRBJ2-3,TRBV29-1,TGCAGCGTTGAGGAAAGACCTCACGGGACAGATACGCAGTATTTT,CSVEERPHGTDTQYF
.,.,TRBJ2-3,TRBV27,TGTGCCAGCAGATTGGGGAACACAGATACGCAGTATTTT,CASRLGNTDTQYF
.,TRBD1,TRBJ2-7,TRBV15,TGTGCCACCAGCAGAGGGACAGGGATGAGGCAGTACTTC,CATSRGTGMRQYF
.,.,TRBJ1-5,TRBV28,TGTGCCAGCAGTTTCGGGTCTCATCAGCCCCAGCATTTT,CASSFGSHQPQHF
few,.,TRBJ2-2,TRBV28,TGTGCCAGCAGTTTAGGGCAGGGGAGCACCGGGGAGCTGTTTTTT,CASSLGQGSTGELFF
few,.,TRBJ1-2,TRBV14,TGTGCCAGCAGCCAGAGTCTCGGGAATTCCTATGGCTACACCTTC,CASSQSLGNSYGYTF
few,.,TRBJ1-1,TRBV5-6,TGTGCCAGCAGCTGGGCGGGGGACATGAACACTGAAGCTTTCTTT,CASSWAGDMNTEAFF
.,.,TRBJ2-1,TRBV11-2,TGTGCCAGCAGCTTAGGGACCTTACCATACAATGAGCAGTTCTTC,CASSLGTLPYNEQFF
.,TRBD1,TRBJ1-4,TRBV6-1,TGTGCCAGCAGTGGAAGGGTGGACAGGGAGGGTGAAAAACTGTTTTTT,CASSGRVDREGEKLFF
.,.,TRBJ1-3,TRBV11-2,TGTGCCAGCAGCTTACCCCTACAAGGAAACACCATATATTTT,CASSLPLQGNTIYF
.,TRBD2,TRBJ2-1,TRBV7-3,TGTGCCAGCAGCCAACTAGCGGGAACCTCCTACAATGAGCAGTTCTTC,CASSQLAGTSYNEQFF
.,.,TRBJ1-2,TRBV5-4,TGTGCCAGCAGCGCCCCGGGAGGGGGCTACACCTTC,CASSAPGGGYTF